What follows are 8 T cell receptor beta chains derived from one specimen sequenced in a study of brain metastases from non-small cell lung cancer. Assay used: immunoSEQ multiplex PCR; TCRdb lists only in-frame clones, some missing. The profile shows around 2,000 clones, about 85% of them singletons. The sample taken for sequencing was tumor-adjacent normal tissue. The receptors were sampled from a donor over 35 with non-small cell lung cancer.

This chain joins TRBV7-2 and TRBJ1-3; D is possibly TRBD1 (5 bases). Trimming shortened V by 1 base and J by 2 bases, and 6 bases separated the two germline ends. Germline CDR1 and CDR2: SGHTA and FQGNSA. The CDR3 runs 14 residues. CDR3 residues: CASSLGGPGNTIYF. In nucleotides, the CDR3 is TGTGCCAGCAGCTTAGGGGGCCCTGGAAACACCATATATTTT.

The rearrangement joins TRBV5-1 to TRBJ2-7, with D possibly TRBD2 on 6 matching bases. The germline gives CDR1 SGHRS, CDR2 YFSETQ. The CDR3 extends over 15 amino acids. V was pared by 0 bases and J by 0 bases, with 10 bases between. The CDR3 DNA follows: TGCGCCAGCAGCTTGGGCGGGGTGCGCTCCTACGAGCAGTACTTC. Translated: CASSLGGVRSYEQYF. Together with reference TRBV5-1 and TRBJ2-7, the CDR3 gives the full variable domain: KAGVTQTPRYLIKTRGQQVTLSCSPISGHRSVSWYQQTPGQGLQFLFEYFSETQRNKGNFPGRFSGRQFSNSRSEMNVSTLELGDSALYLCASSLGGVRSYEQYFGPGTRLTVT.

This chain connects TRBV27 to TRBJ1-2, with 10 bases lining up with TRBD1. Germline CDR1 is MNHEY and CDR2 is SMNVEV (reference sequence). The V gene end was trimmed by 5 bases and the J gene end by 4 bases; junction bases not matched to a gene: 7. The CDR3 is 15 amino acids. This CDR3 reads CASSPGQGVGYGYTF. The CDR3 region has the DNA TGTGCCAGCAGTCCAGGACAGGGGGTCGGCTATGGCTACACCTTC.

The chain couples TRBV3-1 (or the pseudogene TRBV3-2) to TRBJ2-7; TRBD1 agrees at 7 bases. The CDR3 length is 15 residues. The germline V gene encodes CDR1 LGHDT and CDR2 YNNKEL (reference sequence). J lost 2 bases, V lost 4 bases, and 8 bases had no gene match. Here the CDR3 DNA reads TGTGCCAGCAGCCGGGGACAGAGGTTTCCCTACGAGCAGTACTTC. This codes for CASSRGQRFPYEQYF.

This clone was observed a handful of times. In the same sample, other DNA sequences code for this CDR3. J is TRBJ2-5 and V is TRBV20-1; D is uncertain. Germline V gene sequence: CDR1 DFQATT, CDR2 SNEGSKA (reference sequence). CDR3 length: 14 amino acids. V was trimmed by 3 bases and J by 7 bases, leaving 18 bases between them. The CDR3 bases are TGCAGTGCTAGTAGTGGCGGAGTGGCCCGGACCCAGTACTTC. Its protein is CSASSGGVARTQYF.

The V gene is TRBV7-2, the J gene TRBJ2-7; TRBD1 matches 7 bases. Unmatched junction bases numbered 14, after V lost 0 bases and J lost 3 bases. This CDR3 has 18 residues. The V gene's germline CDR1 is SGHTA and CDR2 FQGNSA. The CDR3 reads CASSLAIPTGALDYEQYF. Written as DNA, the CDR3 is TGTGCCAGCAGCTTAGCCATTCCCACAGGGGCACTCGACTACGAGCAGTACTTC.

The chain carries TRBV28 and TRBJ2-1, with D possibly being TRBD2 (5 bases). V was clipped by 5 bases and J by 14 bases, with 19 bases between them. Germline values: CDR1 MDHEN, CDR2 SYDVKM. The CDR3 contains 13 residues. The CDR3 DNA reads as TGTGCCAGCAGTCCGGCTAGCACCCAGGAAGAGTTCTTC. This gives the protein CASSPASTQEEFF.

The genes are TRBV15 and TRBJ1-5; 11 bases fit TRBD1. This CDR3 is built from 16 residues. Germline CDR1 and CDR2: LNHNV and YYDKDF (reference sequence). The junction had 5 bases not matched to a gene; V was cut back by 3 bases and J by 4 bases. For the CDR3, the DNA is TGTGCCACCAGCAGGGGGACAGGGGGAGGTAATCAGCCCCAGCATTTT. It is translated as CATSRGTGGGNQPQHF.